This T cell receptor beta chain was sequenced in a study of T cells after yellow fever vaccination. Study-wide results and caveats: Most clones from primary vaccination resurfaced after the booster (nearly 97% CD4, approximately 87% CD8). Though it reached lower strength, the secondary response hit its peak faster, day 5 versus 15.

This clonotype turned up a few times. Its antigen remains unidentified. The CDR3 contains 14 residues. From germline, CDR1 is MNHEY and CDR2 SVGEGT. Trimming removed 10 bases from V and 6 bases from J; junction bases left unmatched: 13. Each CDR3 protein gets one entry after TCRdb re-called the 5' RACE reads with MiXCR. Of some 500,000 distinct CDR3 sequences detected, about 14% appear once; the ten largest clones hold over 12%. The rearrangement links TRBV6-2 or TRBV6-3 to TRBJ2-7; 9 bases map to TRBD2. Sequenced material: PBMCs, taken on the day of the yellow fever booster vaccination. The receptor comes from a young man who received the YFV17D yellow fever vaccine. CDR3 sequence (DNA): TGTGCCAACCTGGTCCTAGCGGGATTCGGCGAGCAGTACTTC. Translating gives CANLVLAGFGEQYF.